Each of the 23 T cell receptor beta chains below was sequenced from the same sample in a study of CD8 T cells in Susac syndrome. cDNA came from approximately 0.5 to 1 ug RNA primed by random hexamers. In TCRdb, the immunoSEQ multiplex PCR reads were re-called with MiXCR into one record per CDR3 protein. The sample has about 150,000 distinct CDR3 sequences; 85% to 95% are singletons. Sequenced sample: CD4+ T cells from PBMCs. Receptors were obtained from a human donor with Susac syndrome.

The V and J genes are TRBV12-3 or TRBV12-4 and TRBJ2-3, with 8 bases identical to TRBD1. Trimming cost V 5 bases and J 5 bases; bases outside gene matches: 6. The CDR3 has 14 residues. The CDR3 sequence: CASSAQQGVDTQYF. The CDR3 DNA sequence: TGTGCCAGCAGTGCCCAACAGGGGGTAGATACGCAGTATTTT.

V and J are TRBV20-1 and TRBJ1-1; D is uncertain. CDR3 length equals 12 residues. Germline loops: CDR1 DFQATT, CDR2 SNEGSKA (reference sequence). Trimming removed 3 bases from V and 2 bases from J, with 7 bases in between. CDR3 region: CSASSRNTEAFF. The CDR3, as DNA: TGCAGTGCTAGTAGCAGAAACACTGAAGCTTTCTTT.

The CDR3 sequence: CASTDDYEAFF. CDR3 DNA sequence: TGTGCCAGCACCGACGACTATGAAGCTTTCTTT. The V call is TRBV3-1, the J call TRBJ1-1, with unresolved D. Germline lookup yields CDR1 LGHDT and CDR2 YNNKEL (reference sequence). The length of the CDR3 is 11 residues. The V end was cut by 7 bases, the J end by 7 bases, with 10 bases between. Full variable domain (outside the CDR3, taken from reference TRBV3-1 and TRBJ1-1): DTAVSQTPKYLVTQMGNDKSIKCEQNLGHDTMYWYKQDSKKFLKIMFSYNNKELIINETVPNRFSPKSPDKAHLNLHINSLELGDSAVYFCASTDDYEAFFGQGTRLTVV.

This clonotype was detected a few times. The chain links TRBV9 to TRBJ2-3; tentatively, D is TRBD1 or TRBD2 (5 bases each). Germline CDR1 SGDLS, CDR2 YYNGEE. The CDR3 loop spans 12 amino acids. The V gene lost 4 bases and the J gene lost 6 bases, with 9 bases spanning the gap. For the CDR3, the DNA is TGTGCCAGCAGCCCGGGGCCCGATACGCAGTATTTT. Its protein is CASSPGPDTQYF. The complete variable domain, with remaining parts taken from reference TRBV9 and TRBJ2-3, reads DSGVTQTPKHLITATGQRVTLRCSPRSGDLSVYWYQQSLDQGLQFLIQYYNGEERAKGNILERFSAQQFPDLHSELNLSSLELGDSALYFCASSPGPDTQYFGPGTRLTVL.

V gene TRBV20-1 combines with J gene TRBJ2-5, with D perhaps TRBD2 (6 bases). Germline V lookup: CDR1 DFQATT, CDR2 SNEGSKA (reference sequence). The CDR3 totals 12 residues. Trimming cost V 6 bases and J 4 bases, with 12 bases left between them. CDR3 coding DNA: TGCAGTGCCCCGACTAGAGGAGAGACCCAGTACTTC. Encoded protein: CSAPTRGETQYF.

This clonotype appeared once. The V and J genes are TRBV14 and TRBJ2-7; D is ambiguous. Trimming stripped 0 bases from V and 9 bases from J, with 9 bases between. This CDR3 region has 12 residues. Germline V gene data show CDR1 as SGHDN and CDR2 as FVKESK. CDR3 DNA sequence: TGTGCCAGCAGCCAAGATGGTATCGGGCAGTACTTC. Translating gives CASSQDGIGQYF.

This clonotype was counted a few times. The chain employs TRBV9 and TRBJ2-2; D uncertain. This CDR3 is 14 amino acids long. The V gene lost 0 bases and the J gene lost 2 bases, with 5 bases spanning the gap. Germline V gene lookup returns CDR1 SGDLS and CDR2 YYNGEE. CDR3 in amino acids: CASSVALNTGELFF. Here the CDR3 DNA reads TGTGCCAGCAGCGTAGCTCTAAACACCGGGGAGCTGTTTTTT.

V gene TRBV10-3 combines with J gene TRBJ1-6; TRBD1 matches 9 bases. Germline lookup yields CDR1 ENHRY and CDR2 SYGVKD. The V segment lost 6 bases and the J segment 8 bases; nucleotides outside the gene matches: 8. The CDR3 length is 15 residues. The CDR3 DNA is TGTGCCATCAGAAGAGACAGGGGGGACCATTCACCCCTCCACTTT. It specifies CAIRRDRGDHSPLHF.

The genes are TRBV12-3 or TRBV12-4 and TRBJ1-5; D possibly corresponds to TRBD1 (5 bases). This CDR3 has 15 amino acids. V lost 8 bases and J lost 1, with 15 bases in between. CDR3 amino acids: CASHSSGGSNQPQHF. The CDR3 DNA is TGTGCCAGCCATTCATCCGGGGGGAGCAATCAGCCCCAGCATTTT.

The chain uses TRBV29-1 and TRBJ1-1, with D maybe TRBD1 (5 bases). V was pared by 5 bases and J by 1 base, with 8 bases between. CDR3 length: 12 amino acids. The germline gives CDR1 SQVTM, CDR2 ANQGSEA. CDR3: CSVRGANTEAFF. DNA for the CDR3: TGCAGCGTTAGGGGTGCGAACACTGAAGCTTTCTTT.

This clonotype was found once. J is TRBJ2-6 and V is TRBV7-6; maybe TRBD1 (5 bases). The CDR3 loop spans 13 amino acids. The V end lost 7 bases, the J end lost 2 bases, and 6 bases lay between the germline ends. CDR1 is SGHVS, CDR2 FNYEAQ, per germline. CDR3 sequence reads: CASKTAGANVLTF. CDR3 DNA sequence: TGTGCCAGCAAGACAGCTGGGGCCAACGTCCTGACTTTC.

The chain recombines TRBV2 with TRBJ1-2; D is possibly TRBD1 (5 bases). CDR1 and CDR2 (germline): SNHLY, FYNNEI. Trimming took off 6 bases at V and 5 bases at J, with 13 bases between the two ends. This CDR3 region has 13 residues. CDR3 sequence: CASRGTDVYGYTF. The DNA for the CDR3 is TGTGCCAGCAGGGGGACGGACGTATATGGCTACACCTTC.

V gene TRBV12-3 or TRBV12-4 combines with J gene TRBJ2-5; TRBD1 matches 9 bases. The CDR3 length is 15 residues. The J segment lost 5 bases and the V segment lost 4 bases, leaving 8 bases of the junction unmatched. The CDR3 DNA is TGTGCCAGCAGTTCGATGGGACAGGGAGAGGAGACCCAGTACTTC. Its translation is CASSSMGQGEETQYF.

The chain recombines TRBV12-5 with TRBJ2-5; D is uncertain. The V gene lost 9 bases and the J gene lost 4 bases, with 9 bases spanning the gap. The germline V gene has CDR1 LGHNT and CDR2 FRNRAP. The CDR3 has 11 residues. CDR3 nucleotides: TGTGCTAGCGCAACGGGAGAGACCCAGTACTTC. As protein: CASATGETQYF.

This clonotype was seen just once. DNA for the CDR3: TGCAGCGTTGAAGATCGGGCCTACGAGCAGTACTTC. Amino acids: CSVEDRAYEQYF. This rearrangement joins TRBV29-1 to TRBJ2-7; D is undetermined. Deletions cut 0 bases from V and 2 bases from J, with 5 bases between. Germline V gives CDR1 SQVTM, CDR2 ANQGSEA. The CDR3 has 12 residues.

This clonotype was detected only a few times. The CDR3 sequence is CASSPAGRIMNTEAFF. The CDR3 DNA sequence: TGCGCCAGCAGCCCCGCCGGGCGGATCATGAACACTGAAGCTTTCTTT. J is TRBJ1-1 and V is TRBV4-1; D not resolved. Germline V CDR1 and CDR2: MGHRA, YSYEKL. V dropped 4 bases and J dropped 0 bases, with 15 bases sitting between them. The CDR3 spans 16 residues.

The CDR3 DNA is TGTGCCAGCAGGGCTGAAAAACTGTTTTTT. This translates into CASRAEKLFF. The chain recombines TRBV6-5 with TRBJ1-4, with unresolved D. The V end lost 6 bases, the J end lost 7 bases, and 3 bases lay between the germline ends. In germline, CDR1 is MNHEY, CDR2 SVGAGI. The length of the CDR3 is 10 residues.

The table lists this clonotype with a few counts. V usage is TRBV5-6 and J usage is TRBJ2-1; the D is unclear. V lost 0 bases and J lost 5, with 3 bases in between. The CDR3 consists of 12 residues. Germline values: CDR1 SGHDT, CDR2 YYEEEE. The CDR3 DNA is TGTGCCAGCAGCTTGGCGAACAATGAGCAGTTCTTC. Amino acids: CASSLANNEQFF. The full variable domain, its missing parts supplied by reference TRBV5-6 and TRBJ2-1, is DAGVTQSPTHLIKTRGQQVTLRCSPKSGHDTVSWYQQALGQGPQFIFQYYEEEERQRGNFPDRFSGHQFPNYSSELNVNALLLGDSALYLCASSLANNEQFFGPGTRLTVL.

The chain recombines TRBV29-1 with TRBJ2-7; the match to TRBD2 covers 14 bases. V was clipped by 5 bases and J by 0 bases; unmatched bases: 6. Looked up from germline, CDR1 is SQVTM and CDR2 is ANQGSEA. The CDR3 is 16 residues long. In nucleotides, the CDR3 is TGCAGCGTTCGAGGGACTAGCGGGGGAAGCTCCTACGAGCAGTACTTC. It encodes CSVRGTSGGSSYEQYF.

The rearrangement joins TRBV4-2 to TRBJ1-3; D is possibly TRBD1 (6 bases). The CDR3 spans 15 residues. V lost 1 base and J 4 bases, leaving 11 bases between the germline ends. The V gene's germline CDR1 is LGHNA and CDR2 YNFKEQ. This CDR3 reads CASSQAPGAGNTIYF. The CDR3 DNA reads as TGTGCCAGCAGCCAAGCGCCAGGGGCAGGAAACACCATATATTTT.

This chain connects TRBV20-1 to TRBJ1-3; D is uncertain. Germline assignment: CDR1 DFQATT and CDR2 SNEGSKA (reference sequence). The CDR3 extends over 13 amino acids. V was clipped by 2 bases and J by 0 bases, with 5 bases between them. DNA of the CDR3: TGCAGTGCTAGAATAGGCTCTGGAAACACCATATATTTT. Translating it yields CSARIGSGNTIYF.

The chain recombines TRBV12-3 or TRBV12-4 with TRBJ2-5; 11 nucleotides agree with TRBD2. V shed 6 bases, J shed 6 bases, and the junction held 9 bases outside the gene matches. The CDR3 contains 15 residues. The CDR3 DNA reads as TGTGCCAGCAGCCCGACTAGCGGGGCTCAGAAGACCCAGTACTTC. Its protein product is CASSPTSGAQKTQYF.

The chain links TRBV19 to TRBJ1-1; unclear D gene. This CDR3 has 13 amino acids. V was shortened by 1 base and J by 7 bases, with 10 bases between the two germline ends. The germline V gene has CDR1 LNHDA and CDR2 SQIVND (reference sequence). The CDR3 DNA reads as TGTGCCAGTAGTATAGGGAATATCGGTGAAGCTTTCTTT. It is translated as CASSIGNIGEAFF.